This T cell receptor (beta chain) was retrieved from a study of Ad26.COV2.S vaccination and SARS-CoV-2 variants. Method: immunoSEQ multiplex PCR; TCRdb's copy keeps in-frame clones and lacks some. Among 300,000 to 400,000 clones listed, roughly 94% were seen once. Germline CDR1 and CDR2: MNHEY and SMNVEV (reference sequence). The CDR3 is 13 amino acids. Trimming removed 4 bases from V and 6 bases from J, with 10 bases in between. The sequence was obtained from a human donor who had recovered from COVID-19. Sequences were derived from peripheral blood, sampled after recovery from COVID-19. The chain recombines TRBV27 with TRBJ2-4, with D unclear. The CDR3 loop reads CASSSALGNIQYF. Written as DNA, the CDR3 is TGTGCCAGCAGTTCCGCCCTAGGAAACATTCAGTACTTC.